What follows describes a single T cell receptor (beta chain). Per germline, CDR1 SGHRS and CDR2 YFSETQ. Deletions cut 2 bases from V and 0 bases from J, with 9 bases between. The length of the CDR3 is 15 residues. This sample stems from a study of cytomegalovirus exposure and HLA in healthy donors. Only in-frame clones appear in the TCRdb table, and some are missing; sequencing was by immunoSEQ multiplex PCR. The sample yields fewer than 250,000 clones, more than 75% seen once. The source is a man aged 18 to 29 in good health and CMV-seronegative. Sequences were obtained from PBMCs. The chain links TRBV5-1 to TRBJ1-5, with D possibly matching TRBD1 (6 bases). CDR3: CASSLQGYSNQPQHF. CDR3 in DNA: TGCGCCAGCAGCTTACAGGGCTATAGCAATCAGCCCCAGCATTTT.